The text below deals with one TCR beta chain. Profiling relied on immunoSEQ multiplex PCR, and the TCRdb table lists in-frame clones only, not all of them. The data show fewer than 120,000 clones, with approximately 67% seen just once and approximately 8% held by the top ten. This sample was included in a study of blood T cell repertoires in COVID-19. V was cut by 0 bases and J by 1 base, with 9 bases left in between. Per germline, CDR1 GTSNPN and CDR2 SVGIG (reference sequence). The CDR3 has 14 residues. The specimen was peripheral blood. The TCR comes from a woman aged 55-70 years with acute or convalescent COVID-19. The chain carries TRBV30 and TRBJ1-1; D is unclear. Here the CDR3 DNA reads TGTGCCTGGAGTGTATCCCATTGGAACACTGAAGCTTTCTTT. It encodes CAWSVSHWNTEAFF. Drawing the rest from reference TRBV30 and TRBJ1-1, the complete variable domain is SQTIHQWPATLVQPVGSPLSLECTVEGTSNPNLYWYRQAAGRGLQLLFYSVGIGQISSEVPQNLSASRPQDRQFILSSKKLLLSDSGFYLCAWSVSHWNTEAFFGQGTRLTVV.